The 21 T cell receptor beta chains presented below share a single source sample, sequenced in a study of blood T cell repertoires in COVID-19. Here immunoSEQ multiplex PCR was the method, and the copy in TCRdb shows in-frame clones only, minus some. The sample has about 170,000 clones; approximately 79% are singletons. The specimen was PBMCs or T cells enriched from blood (not recorded which). Source of these receptors: a woman in her seventies in a cohort exposed to, infected with or recovered from COVID-19 (not recorded which).

The rearrangement uses TRBV28 and TRBJ1-5; 7 bases match TRBD1. This CDR3 contains 13 residues. J was trimmed by 6 bases and V by 6 bases; bases with no gene match: 5. Germline loops: CDR1 MDHEN, CDR2 SYDVKM. CDR3 nucleotides: TGTGCCAGCAGCCAAGACAGGGTTCAGCCCCAGCATTTT. This gives the protein CASSQDRVQPQHF.

The CDR3 loop is CASSLDPGLVPSPETQYF. CDR3 DNA sequence: TGCGCCAGCAGCTTGGACCCAGGCTTGGTACCCTCCCCGGAGACCCAGTACTTC. The chain combines TRBV5-1 with TRBJ2-5; D is unresolved. The V end was cut by 0 bases, the J end by 5 bases, with 23 bases between. The CDR3 extends over 18 amino acids. The germline gives CDR1 SGHRS, CDR2 YFSETQ.

The chain employs TRBV2 and TRBJ1-5, with D perhaps TRBD1 (6 bases). Germline V CDR1 and CDR2: SNHLY, FYNNEI. Trimming shortened V by 5 bases and J by 2 bases, and 10 bases separated the two germline ends. This CDR3 has 14 amino acids. CDR3 amino acids: CASSPRTGNQPQHF. For the CDR3, the DNA is TGTGCCAGCAGTCCACGGACAGGCAATCAGCCCCAGCATTTT. Complete variable domain (other parts from reference TRBV2 and TRBJ1-5): EPEVTQTPSHQVTQMGQEVILRCVPISNHLYFYWYRQILGQKVEFLVSFYNNEISEKSEIFDDQFSVERPDGSNFTLKIRSTKLEDSAMYFCASSPRTGNQPQHFGDGTRLSIL.

There are many counts of this clone. J is TRBJ2-7 and V is TRBV9, with 8 bases matching TRBD1. This CDR3 has 15 amino acids. Germline V gene sequence: CDR1 SGDLS, CDR2 YYNGEE. V trimming: 0 bases; J trimming: 3 bases; junction bases outside the gene matches: 5. This CDR3 is CASSVGQGFGYEQYF. The DNA for the CDR3 is TGTGCCAGCAGCGTAGGACAGGGGTTTGGCTACGAGCAGTACTTC.

The J gene is TRBJ2-5, the V gene TRBV11-1; D is possibly TRBD1 (6 bases). Between the trimmed V and J ends, which lost 3 bases and 6 bases, there was a span of 20 bases. This CDR3 has 16 residues. Per germline, CDR1 SGHAT and CDR2 FQDESV (reference sequence). For the CDR3, the DNA is TGTGCCAGCAGCTTTGGGGGCTATGGAGGTCATCAGACCCAGTACTTC. Amino acid sequence: CASSFGGYGGHQTQYF.

The chain recombines TRBV4-3 with TRBJ2-5, with 9 bases that match TRBD2. V trimming: 1 base; J trimming: 3 bases; junction bases outside the gene matches: 24. Germline values: CDR1 LGHNA, CDR2 YSLEER. The CDR3 consists of 22 residues. This CDR3 is CASSQVFAGGVLGAQGEETQYF. The DNA for the CDR3 is TGCGCCAGCAGCCAAGTTTTTGCGGGAGGGGTCCTAGGGGCCCAAGGTGAAGAGACCCAGTACTTC.

The chain has TRBV19 and TRBJ1-6; TRBD1 aligns across 9 bases. The V and J ends lost 3 bases and 9 bases, in that order; junction bases with no gene match: 0. The length of the CDR3 is 13 residues. CDR1 and CDR2 (germline): LNHDA, SQIVND (reference sequence). The CDR3 DNA reads as TGTGCCAGTAGTATGGACAGGGGTTCACCCCTCCACTTT. Translating gives CASSMDRGSPLHF.

This rearrangement joins TRBV9 to TRBJ2-1; TRBD2 is a possible D gene (6 bases). V lost 4 bases, J lost 2 bases, and 13 bases lay in between. In germline, CDR1 is SGDLS, CDR2 YYNGEE. The CDR3 length is 15 residues. Written as DNA, the CDR3 is TGTGCCAGCAGCAAATTAGCGGAAACCTACAATGAGCAGTTCTTC. Translating it yields CASSKLAETYNEQFF.

The chain has TRBV27 and TRBJ2-2, with 11 bases aligning to TRBD2. CDR1 MNHEY and CDR2 SMNVEV come from the germline V gene (reference sequence). V shed 6 bases and J 6 bases; nucleotides not matched to a gene: 6. The CDR3 spans 15 residues. CDR3 nucleotide sequence: TGTGCCAGCAGGGGGATAGCGGGAGGGGCCGGGGAGCTGTTTTTT. Translating it yields CASRGIAGGAGELFF.

The chain uses TRBV5-5 and TRBJ1-1; D unclear. V was shortened by 0 bases and J by 0 bases, with 6 bases between the two germline ends. Germline assignment: CDR1 SGHKS and CDR2 YYEKEE (reference sequence). The CDR3 consists of 14 residues. The CDR3 loop is CASSLGHLNTEAFF. CDR3 DNA: TGTGCCAGCAGCTTGGGACACCTGAACACTGAAGCTTTCTTT.

This clone was seen only once. V and J are TRBV28 and TRBJ2-3; tentative D call: TRBD1 (7 bases). Deletions cut 6 bases from V and 0 bases from J, with 10 bases between. The CDR3 contains 14 residues. The V gene's germline CDR1 is MDHEN and CDR2 SYDVKM. The CDR3 nucleotides are TGTGCCAGCAGGACAGGGACTAGCACAGATACGCAGTATTTT. This translates into CASRTGTSTDTQYF.

The chain links TRBV28 to TRBJ1-5; 9 bases agree with TRBD1. There are 15 residues in the CDR3. Germline assignment: CDR1 MDHEN and CDR2 SYDVKM. Trimming took 6 bases from V and 4 from J; bases not matched to a gene: 7. This CDR3 is CASRLAGTGNQPQHF. The CDR3 nucleotides are TGTGCCAGCAGATTGGCCGGGACAGGGAATCAGCCCCAGCATTTT.

The V and J genes are TRBV4-3 and TRBJ2-2, with 13 bases aligning to TRBD2. In germline, CDR1 is LGHNA, CDR2 YSLEER. This CDR3 spans 16 amino acids. J gave up 6 bases and V 4 bases, and 5 bases lay outside the gene matches. The CDR3 sequence: CASSRQLAGGSGELFF. The DNA of the CDR3 is TGCGCCAGCAGCCGACAACTAGCGGGAGGGTCCGGGGAGCTGTTTTTT.

This clone appeared a few times. This rearrangement joins TRBV6-5 to TRBJ2-7; 9 bases fit TRBD2. The CDR3 extends over 15 amino acids. The germline gives CDR1 MNHEY, CDR2 SVGAGI. Trimming at V came to 8 bases and at J to 5 bases, leaving 13 bases not matched to a gene. The CDR3 region is CASGGSVAGADEQYF. The CDR3 nucleotides read TGTGCCAGCGGGGGGTCGGTAGCGGGAGCCGACGAGCAGTACTTC.

This chain connects TRBV29-1 to TRBJ2-1; the D is unclear. Germline V gene lookup returns CDR1 SQVTM and CDR2 ANQGSEA. The germline V and J ends were trimmed by 7 bases and 6 bases, with 13 bases remaining between them. CDR3 length equals 12 residues. CDR3 sequence: CSGNLPSNEQFF. In DNA form, the CDR3 reads TGCAGCGGGAACCTTCCTAGCAATGAGCAGTTCTTC.

The chain is built from TRBV19 and TRBJ2-1; D not certain. This CDR3 comprises 11 residues. V lost 7 bases to trimming and J lost 7 bases, with 8 bases between them. Germline values: CDR1 LNHDA, CDR2 SQIVND (reference sequence). In DNA form, the CDR3 reads TGTGCCAGTAAAGGCAGGAATGAGCAGTTCTTC. Protein sequence: CASKGRNEQFF.

V is TRBV19 and J is TRBJ2-1; the match to TRBD1 covers 8 bases. Losses at the gene ends were 6 bases for V and 0 bases for J; bases not matched to a gene: 4. CDR1 is LNHDA and CDR2 is SQIVND in the germline V gene (reference sequence). The CDR3 is made up of 15 amino acids. The CDR3 nucleotides are TGTGCCAGTAGAAGACAGGGGAGCTCCTACAATGAGCAGTTCTTC. As protein: CASRRQGSSYNEQFF. Filled out from reference TRBV19 and TRBJ2-1, the complete variable domain reads DGGITQSPKYLFRKEGQNVTLSCEQNLNHDAMYWYRQDPGQGLRLIYYSQIVNDFQKGDIAEGYSVSREKKESFPLTVTSAQKNPTAFYLCASRRQGSSYNEQFFGPGTRLTVL.

The J gene is TRBJ1-1, the V gene TRBV11-1; 9 bases agree with TRBD1. Germline assignment: CDR1 SGHAT and CDR2 FQDESV (reference sequence). The CDR3 is made up of 13 amino acids. After removal of 5 bases from V and 4 bases from J, the junction contained 2 bases not matched to a gene. The CDR3 DNA reads as TGTGCCAGCAGCCCGACAGGGGGCACTGAAGCTTTCTTT. This codes for CASSPTGGTEAFF.

V is TRBV29-1 and J is TRBJ2-3; 9 bases map to TRBD1. The length of the CDR3 is 13 residues. Germline assignment: CDR1 SQVTM and CDR2 ANQGSEA. The trim removed 3 bases at V and 4 bases at J, leaving 2 bases unmatched. CDR3 protein: CSVDTGGADTQYF. CDR3 in DNA: TGCAGCGTTGATACAGGGGGCGCAGATACGCAGTATTTT.

The V call is TRBV7-2, the J call TRBJ2-1; TRBD2 might be the D (5 bases). Trimming shortened V by 1 base and J by 9 bases, and 13 bases separated the two germline ends. This CDR3 has 14 residues. Germline CDR1 SGHTA, CDR2 FQGNSA. In DNA, the CDR3 is TGTGCCAGCAGCTTAGGTCATGGGAGTGTTGAGCAGTTCTTC. It encodes CASSLGHGSVEQFF.

In DNA, the CDR3 is TGTGCCAGCAGCAAAGAGATTCGAGTCCGCTACACCTTC. Amino acids: CASSKEIRVRYTF. V usage is TRBV21-1 and J usage is TRBJ1-2. TRBV21-1 is recorded as a pseudogene. The CDR3 sequence is 13 residues long.